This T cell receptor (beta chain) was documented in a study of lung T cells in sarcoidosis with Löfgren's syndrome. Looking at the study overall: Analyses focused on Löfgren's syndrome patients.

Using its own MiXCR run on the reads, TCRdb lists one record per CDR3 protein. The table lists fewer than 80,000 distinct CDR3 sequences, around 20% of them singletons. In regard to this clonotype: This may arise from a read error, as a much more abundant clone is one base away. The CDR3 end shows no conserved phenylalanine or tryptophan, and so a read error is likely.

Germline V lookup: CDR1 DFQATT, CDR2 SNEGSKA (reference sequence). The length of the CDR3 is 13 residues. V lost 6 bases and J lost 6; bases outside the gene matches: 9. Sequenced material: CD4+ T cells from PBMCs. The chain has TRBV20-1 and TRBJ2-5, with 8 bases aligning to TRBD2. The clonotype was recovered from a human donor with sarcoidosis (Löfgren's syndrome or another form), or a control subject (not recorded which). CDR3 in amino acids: CSAPGGGSKTQYL. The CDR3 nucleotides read TGCAGTGCCCCGGGGGGGGGTTCAAAGACCCAGTACCTC.